The source of this T cell receptor beta chain is a study of blood T cell repertoires in COVID-19. This CDR3 region has 17 residues. Germline CDR1 WSHSY, CDR2 SAAADI. Trimming shortened V by 2 bases and J by 0 bases, and 11 bases separated the two germline ends. As handled by the study authors: The assay estimated nucleated cells by amplifying reference gene primers. The repertoire was sequenced with immunoSEQ multiplex PCR; TCRdb's copy has only in-frame clones and lacks some. The D gene and trimming were derived from the DNA, and the V and J assignments and clone size from that table. This table has some 220,000 clones, 60% to 85% appearing once.

The TCR sequence derives from an older woman with acute or convalescent COVID-19. The gene calls are TRBV10-2 and TRBJ1-6; D ambiguous. Input material: peripheral blood. CDR3 coding DNA: TGCGCCAGCAGTGAGGACATTTTGAGCTCCTATAATTCACCCCTCCACTTT. Translated: CASSEDILSSYNSPLHF.